This TCR beta chain came from a study of Graves' ophthalmopathy and Graves' hyperthyroidism. RNA transcripts provided the template for amplifying TCR beta CDR3 regions. HTBI primers primed a first-round RT-PCR, and a second-round multiplex PCR followed. Using its own MiXCR run on the multiplex PCR reads, TCRdb lists one record per CDR3 protein. The data show 200,000 to 250,000 distinct CDR3 sequences, roughly 21% seen once. This CDR3 has 15 amino acids. CDR1 is SGHRS and CDR2 is YFSETQ in the germline V gene. V lost 0 bases and J lost 1, with 10 bases in between. This clonotype occurred many times. This sequence joins TRBV5-1 and TRBJ1-1; D remains unclear. The sequence came from a woman aged 45-65 years with Graves' ophthalmopathy. Sequencing input: peripheral blood. The CDR3 here is CASSLGLEGNTEAFF. The CDR3 DNA reads as TGCGCCAGCAGCTTGGGGTTGGAGGGGAACACTGAAGCTTTCTTT.